This entry describes one TCR beta chain. With 5 bases removed from V and 9 bases from J, the gap between germline ends came to 17 bases. Germline lookup yields CDR1 SGHTA and CDR2 FQGNSA. The CDR3 spans 13 residues. Here immunoSEQ multiplex PCR was the method, and the copy in TCRdb shows in-frame clones only, minus some. Of around 69,000 clones in the sample, roughly nine tenths were seen once. The data originate from a study of OX40 agonist ivuxolimab in advanced cancers. The source of this sequence is an adult with an advanced solid tumor such as melanoma, head and neck, liver or kidney cancer. The material was CD4+ or CD8+ T cells sorted from blood, obtained in a trial of the OX40 agonist ivuxolimab. The rearrangement links TRBV7-2 to TRBJ2-7; D remains ambiguous. The DNA of the CDR3 is TGTGCCAGCAGCCCAGAACACACCTTGGGGCAGTACTTC. Amino acids: CASSPEHTLGQYF.